A single sample is the source of the 25 T cell receptor beta chains below, sequenced in a study of T cell responses to AZD1222 COVID-19 vaccine. Generated by immunoSEQ multiplex PCR, the TCRdb table keeps only in-frame clones and is missing some. Among over 100,000 clones listed, approximately 86% were seen once. Sample: peripheral blood, taken 28 days after the second dose of the MenACWY control vaccine. The receptors were gathered from an adult who received the MenACWY meningococcal vaccine as a control.

The gene calls are TRBV29-1 and TRBJ1-1; D is unresolved. V was shortened by 7 bases and J by 0 bases, with 15 bases between the two germline ends. There are 14 residues in the CDR3. From germline, CDR1 is SQVTM and CDR2 ANQGSEA. CDR3 coding DNA: TGCAGCGCCCAGGAGGCAGCAGTGAACACTGAAGCTTTCTTT. This codes for CSAQEAAVNTEAFF.

This clone came up a few times. The rearrangement links TRBV9 to TRBJ1-2, with no clear D. Germline CDR1 and CDR2: SGDLS and YYNGEE. There are 14 residues in the CDR3. V lost 0 bases and J lost 4, with 10 bases in between. DNA of the CDR3: TGTGCCAGCAGCGTAGCTACGACGGGCTATGGCTACACCTTC. Its protein product is CASSVATTGYGYTF.

The gene calls are TRBV3-1 (or the pseudogene TRBV3-2) and TRBJ2-1, with unresolved D. This CDR3 has 15 amino acids. Germline assignment: CDR1 LGHDT and CDR2 YNNKEL (reference sequence). Trimming took off 4 bases at V and 1 base at J, with 11 bases between the two ends. CDR3 residues: CASSPAGPSYNEQFF. The CDR3 nucleotides read TGTGCCAGCAGCCCCGCTGGTCCGTCCTACAATGAGCAGTTCTTC.

The rearrangement joins TRBV5-1 to TRBJ1-5; tentative D call: TRBD1 (5 bases). This CDR3 spans 15 amino acids. Looked up from germline, CDR1 is SGHRS and CDR2 is YFSETQ. V was shortened by 2 bases and J by 5 bases, with 14 bases between the two germline ends. CDR3 amino acids: CASSFGSGRDQPQHF. The CDR3 region has the DNA TGCGCCAGCAGCTTCGGGTCAGGGAGGGATCAGCCCCAGCATTTT.

The genes are TRBV4-2 and TRBJ2-5; 7 bases line up with TRBD2. V was pared by 1 base and J by 2 bases, with 4 bases of the junction left unmatched. From germline, CDR1 is LGHNA and CDR2 YNFKEQ. The CDR3 has 15 amino acids. CDR3 protein: CASSQGRGGQETQYF. In DNA, the CDR3 is TGTGCCAGCAGCCAAGGCCGCGGGGGACAAGAGACCCAGTACTTC.

About this clone: One end of the junction does not line up with germline, which may come from a read error. The chain couples TRBV6-6 to TRBJ1-2; D remains unclear. The CDR3 has 16 amino acids. Germline V gene sequence: CDR1 MNHNY, CDR2 SVGAGI (reference sequence). CDR3 sequence reads: CASSRQALATYYGYTF. CDR3 nucleotides: TGTGCCAGCAGCAGGCAGGCTTTAGCCACATACTACGGCTACACCTTC.

The rearrangement links TRBV5-8 to TRBJ2-1; weak D call: TRBD2 (6 bases). Trimming left V 1 base short and J 6 bases short, with 17 bases between. The CDR3 sequence is 16 residues long. Germline V gives CDR1 SGHTS, CDR2 YDEGEE. CDR3 region: CASSLWGRTRGNEQFF. The CDR3 DNA follows: TGTGCCAGCAGCTTGTGGGGGAGGACTCGAGGCAATGAGCAGTTCTTC.

The chain combines TRBV27 with TRBJ1-6, with D maybe TRBD1 (6 bases). This CDR3 is 15 amino acids long. The V end was cut by 5 bases, the J end by 10 bases, with 18 bases between. The germline V gene encodes CDR1 MNHEY and CDR2 SMNVEV (reference sequence). The CDR3 is CASSTPGGWGSPLHF. CDR3 DNA: TGTGCCAGCAGTACACCCGGGGGCTGGGGGTCACCCCTCCACTTT.

The chain links TRBV19 to TRBJ1-1; D not resolved. The length of the CDR3 is 14 residues. With 6 bases removed from V and 0 bases from J, the gap between germline ends came to 11 bases. Germline V lookup: CDR1 LNHDA, CDR2 SQIVND (reference sequence). Here the CDR3 reads CASSHYYMNTEAFF. CDR3 DNA: TGTGCCAGTAGCCATTATTATATGAACACTGAAGCTTTCTTT.

This clone showed up just once. This chain connects TRBV28 to TRBJ1-2, with 7 bases matching TRBD1. Germline lookup yields CDR1 MDHEN and CDR2 SYDVKM. The CDR3 is 15 residues long. J was trimmed by 1 base and V by 4 bases; bases with no gene match: 6. CDR3 loop: CASSSTGKSNYGYTF. DNA for the CDR3: TGTGCCAGCAGTTCGACAGGGAAGAGTAACTATGGCTACACCTTC.

V is TRBV7-2 and J is TRBJ1-2; 8 bases are shared with TRBD1. The V and J ends lost 4 bases and 6 bases, in that order; junction bases with no gene match: 19. CDR1 is SGHTA and CDR2 is FQGNSA in the germline V gene. CDR3 length: 18 amino acids. As DNA, the CDR3 is TGTGCCAGCAGCTCTTACCCGATGTACGGACAGGGTAAGGATGGCTACACCTTC. Translated, it gives CASSSYPMYGQGKDGYTF.

V is TRBV18 and J is TRBJ1-2; TRBD1 might be the D (6 bases). Germline CDR1 and CDR2: KGHSH and LQKENI. The CDR3 totals 15 residues. V was shortened by 2 bases and J by 1 base, with 11 bases between the two germline ends. The CDR3 spells CASSPDRQDNYGYTF. CDR3 DNA: TGTGCCAGCTCACCAGACCGACAGGATAACTATGGCTACACCTTC.

This chain joins TRBV2 and TRBJ2-1; TRBD2 matches at 8 bases. The CDR3 is 18 residues long. The junction had 10 bases not matched to a gene; V was cut back by 3 bases and J by 0 bases. Germline CDR1 reads SNHLY; CDR2 reads FYNNEI. The CDR3 spells CASSEETSAFGSYNEQFF. The CDR3, as DNA: TGTGCCAGCAGTGAGGAGACTAGCGCATTTGGCTCCTACAATGAGCAGTTCTTC.

The chain combines TRBV19 with TRBJ1-6; the D gene is possibly TRBD1 (6 bases). The V end was cut by 5 bases, the J end by 8 bases, with 16 bases between. Germline V gene lookup returns CDR1 LNHDA and CDR2 SQIVND (reference sequence). The CDR3 length is 15 residues. DNA of the CDR3: TGTGCCAGTAGTCGCCGGCGGGGGGCTGATTCACCCCTCCACTTT. Residues: CASSRRRGADSPLHF. Filled out from reference TRBV19 and TRBJ1-6, the complete variable domain reads DGGITQSPKYLFRKEGQNVTLSCEQNLNHDAMYWYRQDPGQGLRLIYYSQIVNDFQKGDIAEGYSVSREKKESFPLTVTSAQKNPTAFYLCASSRRRGADSPLHFGNGTRLTVT.

The chain combines TRBV9 with TRBJ1-1; D is perhaps TRBD1 (5 bases). Trimming cost V 2 bases and J 1 base, with 12 bases left between them. Germline V lookup: CDR1 SGDLS, CDR2 YYNGEE. This CDR3 has 15 residues. CDR3 bases: TGTGCCAGCAGCGTCCACTGGGGGGAGAACACTGAAGCTTTCTTT. Translation: CASSVHWGENTEAFF.

The chain employs TRBV6-2 or TRBV6-3 and TRBJ2-1; 8 bases fit TRBD2. This CDR3 is built from 14 residues. V lost 6 bases, J lost 7 bases, and 8 bases stayed unmatched. Per germline, CDR1 MNHEY and CDR2 SVGEGT. This CDR3 reads CASSKLGGGNEQFF. CDR3 nucleotides: TGTGCCAGCAGCAAGCTCGGGGGGGGGAATGAGCAGTTCTTC.

This clone occurred once. This chain joins TRBV2 and TRBJ2-7; D gene uncertain. The germline CDR1 and CDR2 sequences are SNHLY and FYNNEI. V lost 6 bases to trimming and J lost 4 bases, with 7 bases between them. The CDR3 runs 11 residues. CDR3 coding DNA: TGTGCCAGCAGAAGCACGTACGAGCAGTACTTC. Translation gives CASRSTYEQYF.

This clone has just one count. V and J are TRBV11-2 and TRBJ2-7; D unresolved. Germline V gives CDR1 SGHAT, CDR2 FQNNGV. CDR3 size: 13 residues. V was cut by 0 bases and J by 3 bases, with 6 bases left in between. The CDR3 DNA follows: TGTGCCAGCAGCTTAGATAGATACTACGAGCAGTACTTC. It codes for CASSLDRYYEQYF.

The chain recombines TRBV5-1 with TRBJ1-2; no definite D call. The V and J ends lost 3 bases and 0 bases respectively, with 15 bases between them. This CDR3 has 16 residues. Germline V gene sequence: CDR1 SGHRS, CDR2 YFSETQ. The CDR3 DNA sequence: TGCGCCAGCAGCTCCCTTGAGTCAATTTCTAACTATGGCTACACCTTC. This translates into CASSSLESISNYGYTF.

The V and J genes are TRBV27 and TRBJ2-3, with 7 positions matching TRBD1. Germline V gene data show CDR1 as MNHEY and CDR2 as SMNVEV (reference sequence). The ends lost 5 bases at V and 2 bases at J; junction bases unmatched: 16. This CDR3 region has 18 residues. CDR3 loop: CASSPWNLRDSFTDTQYF. In DNA form, the CDR3 reads TGTGCCAGCAGTCCCTGGAATCTCCGGGACAGCTTCACAGATACGCAGTATTTT.

This rearrangement joins TRBV4-3 to TRBJ1-4, with 10 bases fitting TRBD1. CDR1 is LGHNA and CDR2 is YSLEER in the germline V gene. The CDR3 sequence is 15 residues long. Trimming cost V 1 base and J 5 bases; bases outside gene matches: 1. Here the CDR3 DNA reads TGCGCCAGCAGCCAAGGGGACAGGGGAAATGAAAAACTGTTTTTT. Protein: CASSQGDRGNEKLFF.

The rearrangement links TRBV7-2 to TRBJ2-7; D unclear. The CDR3 loop spans 15 amino acids. Germline CDR1 SGHTA, CDR2 FQGNSA. The V end was cut by 0 bases, the J end by 0 bases, with 9 bases between. DNA of the CDR3: TGTGCCAGCAGCTTAGCGCACCACCTCTCCTACGAGCAGTACTTC. Protein: CASSLAHHLSYEQYF. Drawing the rest from reference TRBV7-2 and TRBJ2-7, the complete variable domain is GAGVSQSPSNKVTEKGKDVELRCDPISGHTALYWYRQSLGQGLEFLIYFQGNSAPDKSGLPSDRFSAERTGGSVSTLTIQRTQQEDSAVYLCASSLAHHLSYEQYFGPGTRLTVT.

This chain uses TRBV19 with TRBJ1-1; 10 bases map to TRBD1. Germline loops: CDR1 LNHDA, CDR2 SQIVND (reference sequence). V shed 4 bases and J 4 bases; nucleotides not matched to a gene: 6. CDR3 size: 15 residues. CDR3 residues: CASSRQGASTTEAFF. CDR3 DNA: TGTGCCAGTAGTAGACAGGGGGCTTCGACCACTGAAGCTTTCTTT.

The rearrangement uses TRBV6-1 and TRBJ1-2; no reliable D call. V was pared by 3 bases and J by 4 bases, with 6 bases between. In germline, CDR1 is MNHNS, CDR2 SASEGT. The CDR3 is 12 amino acids. The CDR3 sequence: CASSDWTYGYTF. The DNA of the CDR3 is TGTGCCAGCAGTGATTGGACCTATGGCTACACCTTC.

The chain has TRBV28 and TRBJ1-5, with no clear D. CDR1 MDHEN and CDR2 SYDVKM come from the germline V gene. This CDR3 region has 15 residues. Deletions cut 7 bases from V and 0 bases from J, with 13 bases between. Written as DNA, the CDR3 is TGTGCCAGCACACTGACACTTTATAGCAATCAGCCCCAGCATTTT. It codes for CASTLTLYSNQPQHF.